The clone carrying this TCR beta chain was observed many times. Its antigen is currently unknown. The source of the sample is a study of T cells in Graves' hyperthyroidism and ophthalmopathy. Study background: Any treatment followed the collection of peripheral blood at initial diagnosis.

Trimming removed 8 bases at V and 2 bases at J, with 13 bases between. This CDR3 has 13 residues. Study-wide results and caveats: Ophthalmopathy was model-predicted a median about 6.7 months pre-onset. The blood repertoire included most of the expanded thyroid clonotypes above 0.001.

The source material, RNA transcripts, was used to amplify TCR beta CDR3 regions. HTBI primers were the set used in a first-round RT-PCR of the TCR CDR3. TCRdb re-analysed the multiplex PCR reads in MiXCR, keeping a single row per CDR3 protein. Of approximately 400,000 distinct CDR3 sequences in the sample, 15% to 17% are singletons; the top ten hold around an eighth. Patients with uncontrolled infections, other autoimmune diseases, pregnancy or lactation were excluded. This TCR derives from a woman between 18 and 30 years old with Graves' hyperthyroidism. The specimen was blood. The rearrangement uses TRBV12-3 or TRBV12-4 and TRBJ2-7; TRBD2 might be the D (7 bases). CDR3 DNA sequence: TGTGCCAGCCTAGGGGGGGTCGCCTACGAGCAGTACTTC. It encodes CASLGGVAYEQYF.